This TCR beta chain was identified in a study of blood T cells in healthy people across ages. Germline assignment: CDR1 DFQATT and CDR2 SNEGSKA (reference sequence). CDR3 length: 17 residues. V was clipped by 4 bases and J by 0 bases; unmatched bases: 11. Together with a sample-barcoded 5' primer, a J-beta primer mix was included in a second PCR lasting about 7 to 12 cycles. MiXCR, applied by TCRdb to the 5' RACE reads, yields one record per CDR3 protein. Among about 1.5 million distinct CDR3 sequences, roughly 43% were seen once, and the ten largest hold 4%. Study-wide results and caveats: Diversity was higher, and naive CD4+ cells more numerous, in long-lived donors than in aged donors. Older individuals had lower TCR beta diversity per million T cells (the decline was roughly linear).

A remark on this clonotype: Its target is not known.

Donation came from healthy Caucasian individuals in Russia who were aged roughly 6 to 95. This sequence was found in a young woman in good health. The sample consisted of blood. The V call is TRBV20-1, the J call TRBJ2-4; 8 bases fit TRBD2. The CDR3 nucleotides read TGCAGTGCTAAGGTGGCGGGGGGCTCCATAGCCAAAAACATTCAGTACTTC. Its translation: CSAKVAGGSIAKNIQYF.